These 22 T cell receptor beta chains originate from one sample sequenced in a study of blood T cell repertoires in COVID-19. Measured with immunoSEQ multiplex PCR; TCRdb has only the in-frame clones, and not every one. The repertoire consists of approximately 200,000 clones, with over 75% occurring once and the leading ten covering roughly 3.7%. Sequencing was carried out using PBMCs or T cells enriched from blood (not recorded which). Receptor source: a young woman in a cohort exposed to, infected with or recovered from COVID-19 (not recorded which).

In this sample, this clone turned up once. The rearrangement uses TRBV10-3 and TRBJ2-7; 10 nucleotides match TRBD1. With 4 bases clipped from V and 4 bases from J, the junction kept 10 bases outside the gene matches. CDR1 is ENHRY, CDR2 SYGVKD, per germline. There are 16 residues in the CDR3. CDR3 protein: CAISAGTGASGYEQYF. The CDR3 DNA follows: TGTGCCATCAGTGCCGGGACAGGGGCGTCCGGGTACGAGCAGTACTTC.

The chain carries TRBV28 and TRBJ1-5; no definite D call. Trimming stripped 1 base from V and 7 bases from J, with 11 bases between. Per the germline V gene, CDR1 is MDHEN and CDR2 is SYDVKM. The CDR3 runs 14 residues. CDR3 loop: CASSLSGIGQPQHF. For the CDR3, the DNA is TGTGCCAGCAGTTTATCCGGGATTGGGCAGCCCCAGCATTTT.

The chain employs TRBV5-1 and TRBJ2-5; D is unresolved. This CDR3 is 12 amino acids long. CDR1 and CDR2 (germline): SGHRS, YFSETQ. Trimming left V 2 bases short and J 1 base short, with 3 bases between. CDR3 in amino acids: CASSFGQETQYF. The CDR3 nucleotides read TGCGCCAGCAGCTTCGGCCAAGAGACCCAGTACTTC.

J is TRBJ2-2 and V is TRBV9; TRBD1 is a possible D gene (5 bases). Germline-derived CDR1 and CDR2 are SGDLS and YYNGEE. The CDR3 is made up of 15 amino acids. V was clipped by 0 bases and J by 2 bases, with 8 bases between them. The CDR3 nucleotides are TGTGCCAGCAGCGTAGGGACAACTAACACCGGGGAGCTGTTTTTT. It translates to CASSVGTTNTGELFF.

In its sample, this clone was seen once. The chain has TRBV10-3 and TRBJ2-1; TRBD2 aligns across 10 bases. Germline V lookup: CDR1 ENHRY, CDR2 SYGVKD. The CDR3 has 15 amino acids. V lost 4 bases, J lost 3 bases, and 3 bases stayed unmatched. As DNA, the CDR3 is TGTGCCATCAGTGCTGGACTAGCGGACTACAATGAGCAGTTCTTC. It specifies CAISAGLADYNEQFF.

The J gene is TRBJ1-1, the V gene TRBV2; TRBD1 aligns across 8 bases. The length of the CDR3 is 11 residues. Trimming took 8 bases from V and 8 from J; bases not matched to a gene: 4. The germline V gene encodes CDR1 SNHLY and CDR2 FYNNEI. CDR3 sequence reads: CASGGTGEAFF. Here the CDR3 DNA reads TGTGCCAGCGGGGGGACAGGAGAAGCTTTCTTT.

There are a few counts of this clone. The chain recombines TRBV5-4 with TRBJ2-7; 8 bases map to TRBD2. CDR3 length: 16 amino acids. Germline V gene sequence: CDR1 SGHNT, CDR2 YYREEE (reference sequence). V was clipped by 4 bases and J by 3 bases; unmatched bases: 12. The chain's CDR3 is CASSPGRGAVIYEQYF. DNA for the CDR3: TGTGCCAGCAGCCCCGGGAGGGGAGCGGTCATCTACGAGCAGTACTTC. Looking up the rest from reference TRBV5-4 and TRBJ2-7 gives the full variable domain: ETGVTQSPTHLIKTRGQQVTLRCSSQSGHNTVSWYQQALGQGPQFIFQYYREEENGRGNFPPRFSGLQFPNYSSELNVNALELDDSALYLCASSPGRGAVIYEQYFGPGTRLTVT.

The CDR3 region is CATASPGGTQPQHF. The CDR3 nucleotides read TGTGCCACCGCAAGCCCAGGGGGCACCCAGCCCCAGCATTTT. This chain connects TRBV24-1 to TRBJ1-5; 8 bases align to TRBD1. The CDR3 totals 14 residues. CDR1 KGHDR and CDR2 SFDVKD come from the germline V gene. V was clipped by 9 bases and J by 7 bases; unmatched bases: 10.

The V call is TRBV10-3, the J call TRBJ1-4; 8 bases map to TRBD1. There are 15 residues in the CDR3. Trimming took 6 bases from V and 4 from J; bases not matched to a gene: 7. CDR1 is ENHRY and CDR2 is SYGVKD in the germline V gene. This CDR3 reads CAIRAGQGDNEKLFF. The CDR3 DNA reads TGTGCCATCAGGGCAGGACAGGGAGATAATGAAAAACTGTTTTTT.

The chain combines TRBV19 with TRBJ2-3; D remains unclear. Trimming took 6 bases from V and 0 from J, leaving 13 bases between them. This CDR3 comprises 15 residues. Germline V gene data show CDR1 as LNHDA and CDR2 as SQIVND (reference sequence). This CDR3 reads CASRVHFPSTDTQYF. Written as DNA, the CDR3 is TGTGCCAGTAGGGTCCACTTTCCTAGCACAGATACGCAGTATTTT.

The chain joins TRBV19 to TRBJ2-3; possibly TRBD2 for D (5 bases). This CDR3 is built from 17 residues. Germline loops: CDR1 LNHDA, CDR2 SQIVND (reference sequence). V was shortened by 0 bases and J by 2 bases, with 15 bases between the two germline ends. For the CDR3, the DNA is TGTGCCAGTAGTATAGATCATGGCGGGTTCAACACAGATACGCAGTATTTT. It is translated as CASSIDHGGFNTDTQYF. The whole variable domain, filled in from reference TRBV19 and TRBJ2-3, reads DGGITQSPKYLFRKEGQNVTLSCEQNLNHDAMYWYRQDPGQGLRLIYYSQIVNDFQKGDIAEGYSVSREKKESFPLTVTSAQKNPTAFYLCASSIDHGGFNTDTQYFGPGTRLTVL.

V usage is TRBV25-1 and J usage is TRBJ1-1; a weak D match, TRBD1 (6 bases). V lost 7 bases, J lost 4 bases, and 13 bases lay in between. Per germline, CDR1 MGHDK and CDR2 SYGVNS. This CDR3 has 13 residues. This CDR3 is CASKDSEFTEAFF. CDR3 nucleotide sequence: TGTGCCAGCAAGGACAGTGAATTCACTGAAGCTTTCTTT.

V gene TRBV6-2 or TRBV6-3 combines with J gene TRBJ2-1, with 10 nucleotides matching TRBD1. Germline V gene sequence: CDR1 MNHEY, CDR2 SVGEGT. V trimming: 4 bases; J trimming: 6 bases; junction bases outside the gene matches: 6. The CDR3 length is 15 residues. CDR3 nucleotides: TGTGCCAGCAGTTCCCTCGGACAGGGGGGCAATGAGCAGTTCTTC. Translation gives CASSSLGQGGNEQFF.

The chain combines TRBV7-6 with TRBJ2-7; 11 bases fit TRBD2. The CDR3 has 15 amino acids. Germline assignment: CDR1 SGHVS and CDR2 FNYEAQ. Trimming at V came to 2 bases and at J to 6 bases, leaving 6 bases not matched to a gene. CDR3 nucleotides: TGTGCCAGCAGCTTACGTAGCGGGAGGGCGGGCGAGCAGTACTTC. Translation gives CASSLRSGRAGEQYF.

The chain carries TRBV5-1 and TRBJ2-7, with 9 bases that match TRBD2. The length of the CDR3 is 16 residues. V trimming: 4 bases; J trimming: 4 bases; junction bases outside the gene matches: 12. Germline assignment: CDR1 SGHRS and CDR2 YFSETQ. CDR3 sequence reads: CASSVVPSGESYEQYF. CDR3 in DNA: TGCGCCAGCAGCGTGGTCCCTAGCGGGGAGAGTTACGAGCAGTACTTC.

The sample holds one count of this clone. The chain employs TRBV5-1 and TRBJ1-1; TRBD1 agrees at 8 bases. The germline CDR1 and CDR2 sequences are SGHRS and YFSETQ. This CDR3 region has 13 residues. The V gene end was trimmed by 4 bases and the J gene end by 6 bases; junction bases not matched to a gene: 5. The CDR3 is CASSAGQGAEAFF. The CDR3, as DNA: TGCGCCAGCAGCGCAGGACAGGGAGCTGAAGCTTTCTTT.

The chain joins TRBV19 to TRBJ2-5; TRBD2 aligns across 10 bases. Germline CDR1 is LNHDA and CDR2 is SQIVND (reference sequence). V lost 2 bases and J lost 3; bases outside the gene matches: 3. The CDR3 is made up of 15 amino acids. CDR3 nucleotides: TGTGCCAGTAGTATATGGCTAGCGGGAGAAGAGACCCAGTACTTC. Translated, it gives CASSIWLAGEETQYF.

The CDR3 DNA reads as TGTGCCAGCAGCCGGGGGGGAACAGTCTCTGGAAACACCATATATTTT. It encodes CASSRGGTVSGNTIYF. The V and J genes are TRBV7-2 and TRBJ1-3; D is perhaps TRBD1 (5 bases). The germline CDR1 and CDR2 sequences are SGHTA and FQGNSA. Trimming pared 5 bases from V and 0 bases from J, leaving 14 bases between. The CDR3 has 16 residues.

Worth noting for this clone: This CDR3 is also generated by other DNA sequences in the sample. J is TRBJ2-6 and V is TRBV5-1; 7 nucleotides line up with TRBD1. There are 15 residues in the CDR3. From germline, CDR1 is SGHRS and CDR2 YFSETQ. After removal of 1 base from V and 2 bases from J, the junction contained 0 bases not matched to a gene. The DNA of the CDR3 is TGCGCCAGCAGCTTGCAGGGGGCTGGGGCCAACGTCCTGACTTTC. Protein product: CASSLQGAGANVLTF.

The chain uses TRBV28 and TRBJ2-2; D ambiguous. From germline, CDR1 is MDHEN and CDR2 SYDVKM. The V end was cut by 6 bases, the J end by 4 bases, with 12 bases between. The CDR3 spans 14 residues. CDR3 region: CASSPGLSTGELFF. DNA of the CDR3: TGTGCCAGCAGCCCCGGTTTGAGCACCGGGGAGCTGTTTTTT.

The chain uses TRBV12-2 and TRBJ1-4; no DNA check was done on the table's D call, TRBD1. TRBV12-2 is classified as a pseudogene. The CDR3 contains 12 residues. This CDR3 reads CASRGQEEKLFF. Written as DNA, the CDR3 is TGTGCAAGTCGCGGACAGGAAGAAAAACTGTTTTTT.

This chain joins TRBV7-2 and TRBJ1-5, with D perhaps TRBD1 (6 bases). The germline CDR1 and CDR2 sequences are SGHTA and FQGNSA. V was clipped by 5 bases and J by 6 bases, with 11 bases between them. This CDR3 contains 13 residues. The CDR3 coding sequence is TGTGCCAGCAGCACAGGGTTGGGTCAGCCCCAGCATTTT. The encoded protein is CASSTGLGQPQHF.